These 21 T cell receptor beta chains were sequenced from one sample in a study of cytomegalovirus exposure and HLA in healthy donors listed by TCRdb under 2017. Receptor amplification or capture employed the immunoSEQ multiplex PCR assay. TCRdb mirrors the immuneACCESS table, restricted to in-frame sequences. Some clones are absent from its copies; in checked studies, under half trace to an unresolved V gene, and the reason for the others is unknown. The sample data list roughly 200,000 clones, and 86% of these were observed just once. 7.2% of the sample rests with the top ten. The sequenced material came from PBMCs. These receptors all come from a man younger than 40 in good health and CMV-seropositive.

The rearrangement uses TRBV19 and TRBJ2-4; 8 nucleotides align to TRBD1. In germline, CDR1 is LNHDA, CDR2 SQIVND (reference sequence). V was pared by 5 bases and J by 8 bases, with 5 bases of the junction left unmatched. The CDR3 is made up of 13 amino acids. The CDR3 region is CASSSGGADIQYF. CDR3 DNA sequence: TGTGCCAGTAGTTCAGGGGGCGCAGACATTCAGTACTTC.

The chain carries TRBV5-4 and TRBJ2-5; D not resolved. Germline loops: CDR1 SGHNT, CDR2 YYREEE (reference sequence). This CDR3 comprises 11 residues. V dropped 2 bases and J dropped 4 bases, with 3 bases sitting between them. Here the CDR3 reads CASSFLETQYF. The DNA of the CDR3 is TGTGCCAGCAGCTTCTTAGAGACCCAGTACTTC.

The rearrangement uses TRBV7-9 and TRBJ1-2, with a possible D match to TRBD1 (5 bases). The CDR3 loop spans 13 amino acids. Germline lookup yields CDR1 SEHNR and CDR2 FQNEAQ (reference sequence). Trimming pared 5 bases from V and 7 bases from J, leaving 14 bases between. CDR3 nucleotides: TGTGCCAGCAGCGGGGGAAGGGAGGGTGGCTACACCTTC. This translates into CASSGGREGGYTF.

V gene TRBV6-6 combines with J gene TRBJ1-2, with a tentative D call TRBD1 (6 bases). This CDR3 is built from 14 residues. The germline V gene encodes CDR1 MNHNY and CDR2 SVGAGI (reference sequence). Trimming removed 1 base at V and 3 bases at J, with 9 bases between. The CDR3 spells CASSYYREDYGYTF. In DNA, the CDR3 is TGTGCCAGCAGTTACTACAGGGAGGACTATGGCTACACCTTC.

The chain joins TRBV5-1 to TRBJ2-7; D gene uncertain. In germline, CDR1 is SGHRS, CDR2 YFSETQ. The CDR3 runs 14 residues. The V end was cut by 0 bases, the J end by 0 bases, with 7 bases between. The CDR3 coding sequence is TGCGCCAGCAGCTTGGCCGCCAGCTCCTACGAGCAGTACTTC. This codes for CASSLAASSYEQYF.

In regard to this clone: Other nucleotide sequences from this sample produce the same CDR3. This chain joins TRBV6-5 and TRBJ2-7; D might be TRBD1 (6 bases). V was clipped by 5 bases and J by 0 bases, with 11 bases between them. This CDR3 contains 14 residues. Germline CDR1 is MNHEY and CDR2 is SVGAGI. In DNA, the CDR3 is TGTGCCAGCAGTATTCGACAGGACTCCTACGAGCAGTACTTC. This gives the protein CASSIRQDSYEQYF.

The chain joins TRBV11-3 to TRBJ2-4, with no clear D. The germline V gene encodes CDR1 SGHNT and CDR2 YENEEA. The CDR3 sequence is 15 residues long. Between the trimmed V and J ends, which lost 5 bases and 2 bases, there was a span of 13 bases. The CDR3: CASSPLTPPKNIQYF. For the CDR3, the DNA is TGTGCCAGCAGCCCTTTAACTCCTCCCAAAAACATTCAGTACTTC. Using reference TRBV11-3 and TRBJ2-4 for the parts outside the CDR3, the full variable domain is EAGVVQSPRYKIIEKKQPVAFWCNPISGHNTLYWYLQNLGQGPELLIRYENEEAVDDSQLPKDRFSAERLKGVDSTLKIQPAELGDSAVYLCASSPLTPPKNIQYFGAGTRLSVL.

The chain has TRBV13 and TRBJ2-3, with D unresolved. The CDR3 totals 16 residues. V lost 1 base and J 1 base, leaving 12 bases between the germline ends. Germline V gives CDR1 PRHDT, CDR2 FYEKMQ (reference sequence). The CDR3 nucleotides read TGTGCCAGCAGCTTAGTGACGGTTGGTGGCACAGATACGCAGTATTTT. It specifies CASSLVTVGGTDTQYF.

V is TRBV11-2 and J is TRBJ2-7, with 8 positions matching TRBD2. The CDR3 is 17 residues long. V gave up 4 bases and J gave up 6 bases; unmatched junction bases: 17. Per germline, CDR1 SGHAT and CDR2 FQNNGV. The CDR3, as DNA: TGTGCCAGCAGCTCCGTTAGGCCGGGGACTAGTACAGGCGAGCAGTACTTC. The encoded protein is CASSSVRPGTSTGEQYF. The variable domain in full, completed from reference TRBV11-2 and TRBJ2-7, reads EAGVAQSPRYKIIEKRQSVAFWCNPISGHATLYWYQQILGQGPKLLIQFQNNGVVDDSQLPKDRFSAERLKGVDSTLKIQPAKLEDSAVYLCASSSVRPGTSTGEQYFGPGTRLTVT.

CDR3 DNA: TGCGCCAGCAGCCTAGTTAACGGGGGAAGCGAGCAGTACTTC. This gives the protein CASSLVNGGSEQYF. The chain has TRBV5-1 and TRBJ2-7, with D perhaps matching TRBD2 (6 bases). Germline CDR1 is SGHRS and CDR2 is YFSETQ. V was shortened by 4 bases and J by 6 bases, with 17 bases between the two germline ends. This CDR3 spans 14 amino acids.

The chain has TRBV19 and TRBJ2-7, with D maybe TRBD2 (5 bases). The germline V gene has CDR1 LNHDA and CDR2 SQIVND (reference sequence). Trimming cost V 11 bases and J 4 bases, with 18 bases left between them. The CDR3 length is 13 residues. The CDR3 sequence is CAPGTREPYEQYF. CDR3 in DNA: TGTGCCCCTGGCACTAGAGAACCTTACGAGCAGTACTTC.

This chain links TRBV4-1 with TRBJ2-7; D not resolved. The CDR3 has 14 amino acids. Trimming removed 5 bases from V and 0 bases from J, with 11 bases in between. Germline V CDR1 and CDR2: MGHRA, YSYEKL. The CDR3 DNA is TGCGCCAGCAGCTCCCGACCAAACTCCTACGAGCAGTACTTC. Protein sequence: CASSSRPNSYEQYF.

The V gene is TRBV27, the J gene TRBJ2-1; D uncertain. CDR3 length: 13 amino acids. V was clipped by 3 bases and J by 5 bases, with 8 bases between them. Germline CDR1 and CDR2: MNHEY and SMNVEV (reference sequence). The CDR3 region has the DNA TGTGCCAGCAGTTTCGGAGTAGACAATGAGCAGTTCTTC. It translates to CASSFGVDNEQFF.

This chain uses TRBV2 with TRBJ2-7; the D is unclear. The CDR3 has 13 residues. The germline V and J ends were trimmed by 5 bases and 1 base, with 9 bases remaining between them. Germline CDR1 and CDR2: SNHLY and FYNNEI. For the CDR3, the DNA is TGTGCCAGCAGTACAGACGGATCCTACGAGCAGTACTTC. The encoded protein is CASSTDGSYEQYF.

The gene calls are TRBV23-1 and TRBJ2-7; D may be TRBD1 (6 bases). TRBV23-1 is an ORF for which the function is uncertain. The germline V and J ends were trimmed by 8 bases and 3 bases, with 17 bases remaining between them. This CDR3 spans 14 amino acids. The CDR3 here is CASATGFLFYEQYF. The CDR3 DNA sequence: TGCGCCAGCGCAACAGGGTTCTTATTCTACGAGCAGTACTTC.

The CDR3 DNA is TGTGCCAGCATCCCTGACAACTACGAGCAGTACTTC. Translation: CASIPDNYEQYF. V is TRBV2 and J is TRBJ2-7; D unclear. The V and J ends lost 7 bases and 3 bases respectively, with 10 bases between them. This CDR3 is 12 amino acids long. Per germline, CDR1 SNHLY and CDR2 FYNNEI. The full variable domain, rest sourced from reference TRBV2 and TRBJ2-7, is EPEVTQTPSHQVTQMGQEVILRCVPISNHLYFYWYRQILGQKVEFLVSFYNNEISEKSEIFDDQFSVERPDGSNFTLKIRSTKLEDSAMYFCASIPDNYEQYFGPGTRLTVT.

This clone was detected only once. The chain's CDR3 is CASSLEPRGRGSSYNSPLHF. For the CDR3, the DNA is TGCGCCAGCAGCTTGGAGCCCAGGGGCCGTGGTAGCTCCTATAATTCACCCCTCCACTTT. The chain uses TRBV5-1 and TRBJ1-6, with D perhaps matching TRBD1 (6 bases). This CDR3 contains 20 residues. Trimming cost V 0 bases and J 0 bases, with 19 bases left between them. The germline CDR1 and CDR2 sequences are SGHRS and YFSETQ.

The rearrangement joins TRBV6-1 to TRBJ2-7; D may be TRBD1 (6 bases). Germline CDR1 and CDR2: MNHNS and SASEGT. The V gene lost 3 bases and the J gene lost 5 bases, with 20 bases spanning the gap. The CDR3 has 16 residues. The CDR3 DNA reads TGTGCCAGCAGTGAGCTGCCAGACTACAGGGATCACGAGCAGTACTTC. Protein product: CASSELPDYRDHEQYF.

The CDR3 sequence is CASSLSGSGANVLTF. In DNA form, the CDR3 reads TGTGCCAGCAGTTTGAGTGGCTCTGGGGCCAACGTCCTGACTTTC. The chain joins TRBV28 to TRBJ2-6; D remains unclear. CDR3 length equals 15 residues. Germline lookup yields CDR1 MDHEN and CDR2 SYDVKM. V was trimmed by 3 bases and J by 0 bases, leaving 6 bases between them.

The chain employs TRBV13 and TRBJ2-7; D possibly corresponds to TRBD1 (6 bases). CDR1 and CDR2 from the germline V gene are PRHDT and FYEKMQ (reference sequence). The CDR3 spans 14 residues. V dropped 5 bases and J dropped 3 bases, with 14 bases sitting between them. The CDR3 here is CASSQQGPNYEQYF. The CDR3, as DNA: TGTGCCAGCAGCCAACAGGGACCCAACTACGAGCAGTACTTC. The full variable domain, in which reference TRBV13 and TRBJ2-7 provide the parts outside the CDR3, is AAGVIQSPRHLIKEKRETATLKCYPIPRHDTVYWYQQGPGQDPQFLISFYEKMQSDKGSIPDRFSAQQFSDYHSELNMSSLELGDSALYFCASSQQGPNYEQYFGPGTRLTVT.

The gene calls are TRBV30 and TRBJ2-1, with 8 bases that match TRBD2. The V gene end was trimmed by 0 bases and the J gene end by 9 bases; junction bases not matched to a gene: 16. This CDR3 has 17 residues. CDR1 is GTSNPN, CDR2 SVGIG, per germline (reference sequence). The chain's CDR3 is CAWSVPGGSGQGGEQFF. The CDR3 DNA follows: TGTGCCTGGAGTGTACCGGGGGGGTCGGGCCAGGGAGGTGAGCAGTTCTTC.